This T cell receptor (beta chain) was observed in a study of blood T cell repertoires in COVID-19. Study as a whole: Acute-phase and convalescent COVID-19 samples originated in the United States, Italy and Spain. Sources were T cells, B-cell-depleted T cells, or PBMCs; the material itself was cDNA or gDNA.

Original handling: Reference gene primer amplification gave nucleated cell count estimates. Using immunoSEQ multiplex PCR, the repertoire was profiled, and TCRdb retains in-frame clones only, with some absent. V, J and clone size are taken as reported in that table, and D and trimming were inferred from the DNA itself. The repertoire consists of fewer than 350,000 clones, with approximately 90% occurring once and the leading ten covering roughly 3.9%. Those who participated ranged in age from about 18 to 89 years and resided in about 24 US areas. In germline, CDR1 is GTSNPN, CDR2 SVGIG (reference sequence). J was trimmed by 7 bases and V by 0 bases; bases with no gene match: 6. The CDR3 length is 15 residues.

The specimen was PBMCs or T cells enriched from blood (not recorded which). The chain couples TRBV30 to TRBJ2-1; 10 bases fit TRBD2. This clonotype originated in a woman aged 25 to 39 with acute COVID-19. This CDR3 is CAWSVLVSGRNEQFF. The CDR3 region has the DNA TGTGCCTGGAGTGTACTAGTTAGCGGGAGGAATGAGCAGTTCTTC.